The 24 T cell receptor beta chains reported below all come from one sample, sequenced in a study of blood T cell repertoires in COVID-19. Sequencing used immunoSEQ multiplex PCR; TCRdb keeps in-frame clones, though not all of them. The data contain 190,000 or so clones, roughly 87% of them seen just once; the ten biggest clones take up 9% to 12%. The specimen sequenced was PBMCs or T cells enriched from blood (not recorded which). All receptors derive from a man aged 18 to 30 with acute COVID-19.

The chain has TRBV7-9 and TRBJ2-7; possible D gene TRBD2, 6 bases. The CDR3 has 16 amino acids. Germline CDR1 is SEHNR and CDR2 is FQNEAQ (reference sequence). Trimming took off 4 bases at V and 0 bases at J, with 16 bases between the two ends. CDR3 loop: CASSSGIGGISYEQYF. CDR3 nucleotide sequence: TGTGCCAGCAGCTCCGGGATCGGAGGGATCTCCTACGAGCAGTACTTC.

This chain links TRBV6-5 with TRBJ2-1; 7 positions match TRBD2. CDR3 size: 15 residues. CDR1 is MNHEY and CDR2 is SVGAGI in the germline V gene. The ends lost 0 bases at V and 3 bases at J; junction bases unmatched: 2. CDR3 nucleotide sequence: TGTGCCAGCAGTTACTCGGGGACTATCTACAATGAGCAGTTCTTC. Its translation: CASSYSGTIYNEQFF.

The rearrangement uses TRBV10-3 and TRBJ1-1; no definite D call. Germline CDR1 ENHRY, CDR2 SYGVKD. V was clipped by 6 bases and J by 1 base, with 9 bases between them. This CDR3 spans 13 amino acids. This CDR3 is CAIRSSGNTEAFF. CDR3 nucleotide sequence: TGTGCCATCAGGAGTTCCGGGAACACTGAAGCTTTCTTT.

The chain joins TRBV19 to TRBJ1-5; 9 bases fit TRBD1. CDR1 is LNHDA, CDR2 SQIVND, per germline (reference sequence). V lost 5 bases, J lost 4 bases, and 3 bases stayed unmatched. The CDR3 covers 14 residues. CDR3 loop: CASSPGQGNQPQHF. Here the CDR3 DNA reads TGTGCCAGTAGTCCGGGACAGGGTAATCAGCCCCAGCATTTT.

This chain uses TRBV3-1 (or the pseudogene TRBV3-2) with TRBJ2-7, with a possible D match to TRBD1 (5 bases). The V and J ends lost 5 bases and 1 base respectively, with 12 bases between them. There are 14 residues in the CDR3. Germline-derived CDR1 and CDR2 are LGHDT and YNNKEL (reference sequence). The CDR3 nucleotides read TGTGCCAGCAGCAAAATAGACAGTTCCTACGAGCAGTACTTC. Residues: CASSKIDSSYEQYF.

DNA of the CDR3: TGTGCCAGCAGCTTAGGCACAGCCAATGAGCAGTTCTTC. Translated, it gives CASSLGTANEQFF. This sequence joins TRBV7-8 and TRBJ2-1; D is unresolved. Germline V gene lookup returns CDR1 SGHVS and CDR2 FQNEAQ. Trimming shortened V by 1 base and J by 6 bases, and 7 bases separated the two germline ends. The CDR3 sequence is 13 residues long.

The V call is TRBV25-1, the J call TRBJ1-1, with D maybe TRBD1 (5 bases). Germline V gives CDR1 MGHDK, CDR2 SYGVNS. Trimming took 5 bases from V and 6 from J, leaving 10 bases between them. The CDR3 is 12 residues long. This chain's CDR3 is CASSPGQPEAFF. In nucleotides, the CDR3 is TGTGCCAGCAGTCCCGGACAACCTGAAGCTTTCTTT.

CDR3 amino acids: CASSPATSGRRNNEQFF. In nucleotides, the CDR3 is TGTGCCAGCAGCCCGGCGACTAGCGGGAGAAGAAATAATGAGCAGTTCTTC. This chain joins TRBV7-6 and TRBJ2-1; 12 bases align to TRBD2. Germline V gene data show CDR1 as SGHVS and CDR2 as FNYEAQ. Trimming took 5 bases from V and 7 from J; bases not matched to a gene: 12. This CDR3 has 17 amino acids. Full variable domain (outside the CDR3, taken from reference TRBV7-6 and TRBJ2-1): GAGVSQSPRYKVTKRGQDVALRCDPISGHVSLYWYRQALGQGPEFLTYFNYEAQQDKSGLPNDRFSAERPEGSISTLTIQRTEQRDSAMYRCASSPATSGRRNNEQFFGPGTRLTVL.

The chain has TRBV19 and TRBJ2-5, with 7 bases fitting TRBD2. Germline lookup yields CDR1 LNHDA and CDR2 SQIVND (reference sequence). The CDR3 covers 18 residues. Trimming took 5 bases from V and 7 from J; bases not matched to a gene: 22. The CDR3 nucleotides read TGTGCCAGTAGTTGGTCTGTGGGCGGGAGATCCCTCACGGGGACCCAGTACTTC. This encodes CASSWSVGGRSLTGTQYF.

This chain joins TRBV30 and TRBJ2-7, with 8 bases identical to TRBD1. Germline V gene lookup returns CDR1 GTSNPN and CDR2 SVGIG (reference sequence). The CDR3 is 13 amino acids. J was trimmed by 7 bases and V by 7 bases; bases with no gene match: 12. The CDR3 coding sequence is TGTGCCTATCAAGGACAGGGCCGCAAGGAGCAGTACTTC. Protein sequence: CAYQGQGRKEQYF. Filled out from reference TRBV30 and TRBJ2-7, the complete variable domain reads SQTIHQWPATLVQPVGSPLSLECTVEGTSNPNLYWYRQAAGRGLQLLFYSVGIGQISSEVPQNLSASRPQDRQFILSSKKLLLSDSGFYLCAYQGQGRKEQYFGPGTRLTVT.

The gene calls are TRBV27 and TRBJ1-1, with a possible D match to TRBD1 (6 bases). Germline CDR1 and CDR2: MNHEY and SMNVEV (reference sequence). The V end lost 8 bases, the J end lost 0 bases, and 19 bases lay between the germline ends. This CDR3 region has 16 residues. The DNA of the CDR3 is TGTGCCAGCTTCAACGGCGGGGGCGGATTGAACACTGAAGCTTTCTTT. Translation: CASFNGGGGLNTEAFF.

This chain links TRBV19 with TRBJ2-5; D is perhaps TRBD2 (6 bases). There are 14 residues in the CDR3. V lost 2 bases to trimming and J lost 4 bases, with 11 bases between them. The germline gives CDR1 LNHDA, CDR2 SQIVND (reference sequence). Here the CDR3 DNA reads TGTGCCAGTAGTATATGGGGACTGAGAGAGACCCAGTACTTC. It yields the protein CASSIWGLRETQYF.

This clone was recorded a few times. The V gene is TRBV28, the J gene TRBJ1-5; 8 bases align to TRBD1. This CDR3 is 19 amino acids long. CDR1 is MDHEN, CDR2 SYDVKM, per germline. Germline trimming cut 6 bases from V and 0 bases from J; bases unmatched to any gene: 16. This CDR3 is CASRFTGTGSYYSNQPQHF. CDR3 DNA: TGTGCCAGCAGGTTCACCGGGACAGGATCCTATTATAGCAATCAGCCCCAGCATTTT.

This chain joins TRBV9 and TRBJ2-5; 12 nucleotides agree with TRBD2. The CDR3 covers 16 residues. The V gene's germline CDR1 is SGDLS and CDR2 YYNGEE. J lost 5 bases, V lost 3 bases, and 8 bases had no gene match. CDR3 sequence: CASSARLAGEEETQYF. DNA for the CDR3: TGTGCCAGCAGCGCTCGACTAGCGGGAGAGGAGGAGACCCAGTACTTC.

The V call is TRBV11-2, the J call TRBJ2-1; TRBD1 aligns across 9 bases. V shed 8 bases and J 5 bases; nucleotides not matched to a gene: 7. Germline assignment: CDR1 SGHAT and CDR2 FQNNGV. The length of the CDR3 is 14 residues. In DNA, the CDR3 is TGTGCCAGCGGAGGACAGGGGCACAACAATGAGCAGTTCTTC. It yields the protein CASGGQGHNNEQFF.

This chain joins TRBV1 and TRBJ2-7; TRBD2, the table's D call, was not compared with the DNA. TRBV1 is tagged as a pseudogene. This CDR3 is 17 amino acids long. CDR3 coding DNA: TGCACCAGCCCGACTAGCGTCTCAGAGGTGGCCACCTACGAGCAGTACTTC. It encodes CTSPTSVSEVATYEQYF.

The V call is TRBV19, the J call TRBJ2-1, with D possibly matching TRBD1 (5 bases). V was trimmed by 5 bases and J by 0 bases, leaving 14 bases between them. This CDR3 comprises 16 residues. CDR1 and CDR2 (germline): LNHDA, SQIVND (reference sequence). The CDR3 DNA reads TGTGCCAGTAGTCCACGGACATTGAGCTCCTACAATGAGCAGTTCTTC. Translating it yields CASSPRTLSSYNEQFF.

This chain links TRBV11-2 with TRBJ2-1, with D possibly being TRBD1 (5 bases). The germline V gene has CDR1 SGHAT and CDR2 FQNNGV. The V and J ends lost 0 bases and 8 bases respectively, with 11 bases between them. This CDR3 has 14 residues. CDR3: CASSLDPRVDEQFF. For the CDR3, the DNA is TGTGCCAGCAGCTTAGATCCCAGGGTCGATGAGCAGTTCTTC.

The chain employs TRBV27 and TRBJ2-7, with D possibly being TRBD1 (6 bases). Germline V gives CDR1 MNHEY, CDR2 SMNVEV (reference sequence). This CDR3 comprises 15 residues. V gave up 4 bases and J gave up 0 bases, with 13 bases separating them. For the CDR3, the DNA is TGTGCCAGCAGTTCCTCCGGGACAATCTCCTACGAGCAGTACTTC. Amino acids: CASSSSGTISYEQYF.

CDR3 loop: CASSLVWREAFYEQYF. CDR3 DNA: TGTGCCAGCAGCTTAGTCTGGCGGGAAGCCTTCTACGAGCAGTACTTC. The chain is built from TRBV7-2 and TRBJ2-7; maybe TRBD2 (6 bases). V lost 1 base to trimming and J lost 3 bases, with 16 bases between them. Germline V lookup: CDR1 SGHTA, CDR2 FQGNSA. This CDR3 is 16 amino acids long. Variable domain in full (rest from reference TRBV7-2 and TRBJ2-7): GAGVSQSPSNKVTEKGKDVELRCDPISGHTALYWYRQSLGQGLEFLIYFQGNSAPDKSGLPSDRFSAERTGGSVSTLTIQRTQQEDSAVYLCASSLVWREAFYEQYFGPGTRLTVT.

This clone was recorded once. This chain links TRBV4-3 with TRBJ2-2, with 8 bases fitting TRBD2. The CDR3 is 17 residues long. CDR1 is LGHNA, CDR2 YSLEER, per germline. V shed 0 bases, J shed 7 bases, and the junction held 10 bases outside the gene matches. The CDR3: CASSQDWESGRGGELFF. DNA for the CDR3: TGCGCCAGCAGCCAAGATTGGGAGAGCGGGAGAGGCGGGGAGCTGTTTTTT.

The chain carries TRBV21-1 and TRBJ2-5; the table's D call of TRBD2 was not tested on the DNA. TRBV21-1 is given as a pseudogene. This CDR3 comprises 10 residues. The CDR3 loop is CAPPQETQYF. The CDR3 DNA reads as TGTGCCCCTCCTCAAGAGACCCAGTACTTC.

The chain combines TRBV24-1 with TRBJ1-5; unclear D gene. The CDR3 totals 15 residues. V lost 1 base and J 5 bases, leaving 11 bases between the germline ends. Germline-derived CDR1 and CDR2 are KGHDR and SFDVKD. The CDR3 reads CATSDFSDQDQPQHF. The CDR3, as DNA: TGTGCCACCAGTGATTTCTCGGATCAGGATCAGCCCCAGCATTTT.

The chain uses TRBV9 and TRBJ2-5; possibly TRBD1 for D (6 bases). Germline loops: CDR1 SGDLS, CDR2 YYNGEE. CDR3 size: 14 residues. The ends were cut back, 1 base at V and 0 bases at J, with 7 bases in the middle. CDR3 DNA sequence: TGTGCCAGCAGCGTATCAGGGGACCAAGAGACCCAGTACTTC. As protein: CASSVSGDQETQYF.